In its sample, the clone carrying this TCR beta chain was seen once. Its antigen remains unknown. The use of a sample-barcoded 5' primer and a J-beta primer mix characterized a second PCR of roughly 7 to 11 cycles. TCRdb redid the calling of the 5' RACE reads with MiXCR, one entry per CDR3 protein. This sample has approximately 770,000 distinct CDR3 sequences, with about three fifths found just once. The data belong to a study of blood T cells in healthy people across ages. Study conclusions and caveats: It was found that TCR beta diversity correlated strongly with the percentage of naive T cells. Diversity of TCR beta per million T cells declined in a roughly linear way with age. There was no known CMV status for donors, so expanded clonotype changes were possibly confounded.

Germline CDR1 SGHRS, CDR2 YFSETQ. The CDR3 is 14 amino acids. With 2 bases removed from V and 5 bases from J, the gap between germline ends came to 12 bases. Input material: blood. The chain employs TRBV5-1 and TRBJ2-3; perhaps TRBD1 as D (5 bases). The sequence was obtained from a man between 25 and 39 years old in good health. This CDR3 is CASSFKQGGDTQYF. DNA for the CDR3: TGCGCCAGCAGCTTTAAGCAGGGCGGAGATACGCAGTATTTT.